The 8 T cell receptor beta chains below were found in one sample sequenced in a study of shared clonotypes between healthy human individuals. Here immunoSEQ multiplex PCR was the method, and the copy in TCRdb shows in-frame clones only, minus some. This table has 450,000 to 550,000 clones, 79% appearing once. The sequencing input was PBMCs. Receptors were obtained from a middle-aged woman in good health. Some clones in this sample may be carry-over from other donors' samples.

This chain links TRBV7-3 with TRBJ2-7, with D tentatively TRBD2 (6 bases). There are 12 residues in the CDR3. Germline V lookup: CDR1 SGHTA, CDR2 FQGTGA. Trimming left V 1 base short and J 6 bases short, with 7 bases between. DNA for the CDR3: TGTGCCAGCAGCTTAATGGGGGGCGAGCAGTACTTC. This translates into CASSLMGGEQYF.

Note on this clone: Since the CDR3 does not end with the conserved phenylalanine or tryptophan, this likely comes from a read error. This chain joins TRBV2 and TRBJ1-1; D gene ambiguous. There are 13 residues in the CDR3. The germline CDR1 and CDR2 sequences are SNHLY and FYNNEI. V shed 5 bases and J shed 1 base, with 8 bases lying between them. The CDR3 DNA reads as TGTGCCAGCAGTTTTGCAGGGAACACTGAAGCTTTCCTT. Translation: CASSFAGNTEAFL.

The chain links TRBV2 to TRBJ2-2, with TRBD2 as a possible D gene (5 bases). Trimming left V 11 bases short and J 1 base short, with 14 bases between. The CDR3 totals 14 residues. CDR1 is SNHLY and CDR2 is FYNNEI in the germline V gene. The CDR3 spells CAGPGTGNTGELFF. In DNA form, the CDR3 reads TGTGCCGGACCGGGAACGGGGAACACCGGGGAGCTGTTTTTT.

The V gene is TRBV7-2, the J gene TRBJ2-7; D uncertain. In germline, CDR1 is SGHTA, CDR2 FQGNSA. Trimming removed 0 bases at V and 6 bases at J, with 12 bases between. This CDR3 region has 14 residues. The CDR3 is CASSLAWAKAEQYF. The CDR3 DNA sequence: TGTGCCAGCAGCTTAGCTTGGGCTAAAGCCGAGCAGTACTTC.

This rearrangement joins TRBV21-1 to TRBJ2-2; TRBD2 reflects the table's D call only, with no check against the DNA. TRBV21-1 is listed as a pseudogene. The CDR3 runs to 14 residues. The CDR3 nucleotides read TGTGCCAGCAGCTCCCAGGCCCGGGGCGGGGAGCTGTTTTTT. Its translation is CASSSQARGGELFF.

This clone was recorded many times. The gene calls are TRBV5-1 and TRBJ2-1; TRBD1 is a possible D gene (5 bases). This CDR3 region has 15 residues. Trimming pared 1 base from V and 6 bases from J, leaving 14 bases between. Per germline, CDR1 SGHRS and CDR2 YFSETQ. CDR3 sequence: CASSLRVTASNEQFF. DNA of the CDR3: TGCGCCAGCAGCTTGCGCGTGACAGCCTCCAATGAGCAGTTCTTC.

This clone has more than one count but fewer than ten. V gene TRBV30 combines with J gene TRBJ1-1, with 7 bases that match TRBD1. Trimming cost V 1 base and J 1 base; bases outside gene matches: 0. CDR1 GTSNPN and CDR2 SVGIG come from the germline V gene (reference sequence). The CDR3 spans 13 residues. CDR3 protein: CAWSDRGNTEAFF. The CDR3, as DNA: TGTGCCTGGAGTGACAGGGGGAACACTGAAGCTTTCTTT.

The V and J genes are TRBV9 and TRBJ2-3; 7 bases agree with TRBD1. Trimming removed 4 bases from V and 4 bases from J; junction bases left unmatched: 12. Germline-derived CDR1 and CDR2 are SGDLS and YYNGEE. The CDR3 covers 16 residues. The CDR3 DNA follows: TGTGCCAGCAGCCCTTCCCTCGGACAGGATCCAGATACGCAGTATTTT. This sequence encodes CASSPSLGQDPDTQYF.